Included here is one T cell receptor (beta chain) sequence, with context. This clonotype was counted between two and nine times. Its cognate antigen has yet to be identified. Base qualities are missing; no much larger clone stands one base away. The library relied on PCR. Sequenced on a NextSeq 500. Bulk TCR libraries were generated as previously described, with the TCR primers listed in Table S5 used. Total RNA was purified with the Qiagen AllPrep DNA/RNA kit. Reads from multiple sequencing runs of the same library were pooled before analysis. The authors' analysis ran thus. Reads were retained only if their TCR constant sequence matched exactly, and those retained reads were trimmed to 150 nt and grouped according to their 12-nt molecular barcodes. Reads in each barcode group were sub-clustered using a 15% Levenshtein threshold, and a quality-weighted consensus sequence was built for each RNA molecule. Non-functional sequences were excluded, and lower-count sequences lying one edit away from another sequence were also excluded. Based on fitting two negative binomial distributions, any barcode sub-cluster with under 20% of the maximum read count was discarded. TCRdb reworked the public reads: Q25 trimming with fastp, MiXCR clone assembly, productive beta chains retained. Merged by CDR3 protein, the rows form single entries marked with the most common genes and DNA. The V and J calls come from TCRdb's annotation, not from the publication. The sample profile shows about 510,000 distinct CDR3 sequences; less than 30% of them were found once. The ten largest clones take up around 0.78% of the sample.

Libraries of naive CD8 T cells were built from around 18,000 to 910,000 sorted cells, with 10%, 30% or 50% of the purified RNA used. On a BD FACSAria II, naive CD8 T cells were FACS-sorted as CD8+CD4-CCR7+CD45RA+ and collected into RLT Plus buffer. Roughly ten TCR copies' worth of Jurkat RNA were spiked into roughly 19,000-1,000,000 naive CD8 T cell samples to test detection sensitivity. Enrichment of CD8 T cells was performed with RosetteSep CD8+ T Cell Enrichment Cocktail and Ficoll-Paque, after which ACK red cell lysis was carried out. V gives up 0 bases and J gives up 4 bases, and the segment between their germline ends measures 17 bases. Looking up the germline V gene yields CDR1 SGDLS and CDR2 YYNGEE. Its CDR3 holds 18 amino acids, cysteine through phenylalanine. CDR3 DNA only is kept here, 54 bases in frame from base 1. This record comes from a study of molecular identifiers for immune sequencing clone quantification listed by TCRdb under 2018. Background for the entire study: For a replicate experiment, RNA from approximately 20,000 or 100,000 naive CD8 T cells was divided into five aliquots, of which four were sequenced. This methods study used CD8 T cells to benchmark TCR RNA copy counting and molecular-identifier clustering-based TCR repertoire sequencing (MIDCIRS).

Overall study outcomes, separate from this receptor: When barcode sub-clustering was not used, chimeric consensus sequences inflated TCR diversity, with chimeras reaching as high as 47%. Even against a background of around 900,000 naive CD8 T cells, spiked-in Jurkat TCR RNA amounting to a single cell's worth was reported to be detectable. In CMV-specific effector cells, over 97% of molecules were held by clones above 20 RNA copies, whereas under 1% of molecules were held by such clones in naive cells. The sizes of highly expanded clones could end up underestimated when identical TCR molecules share a barcode. The naive libraries included spiked-in Jurkat TCR RNA (more than nine copies' worth), and this Jurkat TCR RNA is not part of the donor repertoire. About three recovered TCR RNA copies per cell were obtained by modeling, versus around 10 by digital PCR, implying a capture efficiency of about 30%.

The sequenced sample consisted of naive CD8+ T cells from blood, with Jurkat cell RNA spiked in. What this sample's cell subset or site label stands for: FACS-sorted CD8+CD4-CCR7+CD45RA+ naive T cells. Recombination connected TRBV9 to TRBJ2-6; there is no confident call for the D gene. The TCR sequence derives from a human donor in good health. Some libraries in this study had Jurkat cell RNA spiked in. In nucleotides, the sequence is TGTGCCAGCAGCGTAGGTCCAACTCTCTATTCGGGGGCCAACGTCCTGACTTTC. It is translated as CASSVGPTLYSGANVLTF.